Shown below are 18 T cell receptor beta chains from a single sample sequenced in a study of T cells in Graves' hyperthyroidism and ophthalmopathy. Amplified TCR beta CDR3 regions came from RNA transcripts. The primer set for the first-round RT-PCR of the TCR CDR3 was HTBI. Each CDR3 protein gets one entry after TCRdb re-called the multiplex PCR reads with MiXCR. This sample has hundreds of thousands of distinct CDR3 sequences, with approximately 14% found just once. The sample comprised blood. The receptors stem from a man younger than 35 with Graves' ophthalmopathy.

This rearrangement joins TRBV20-1 to TRBJ2-2; a possible D gene is TRBD2 (6 bases). The V gene's germline CDR1 is DFQATT and CDR2 SNEGSKA (reference sequence). V was cut by 6 bases and J by 6 bases, with 20 bases left in between. The CDR3 is 15 residues long. This CDR3 is CSAPFMGGASGELFF. DNA for the CDR3: TGCAGTGCCCCCTTTATGGGGGGAGCGTCCGGGGAGCTGTTTTTT.

V is TRBV6-1 and J is TRBJ2-7; 9 bases are a match to TRBD1. Germline CDR1 MNHNS, CDR2 SASEGT. Trimming at V came to 8 bases and at J to 0 bases, leaving 5 bases not matched to a gene. There are 14 residues in the CDR3. CDR3 in amino acids: CASRDRVSSYEQYF. CDR3 in DNA: TGTGCCAGCCGGGACAGGGTCTCCTCCTACGAGCAGTACTTC.

In this sample, this clonotype turned up many times. The chain is built from TRBV5-1 and TRBJ1-4; D is perhaps TRBD1 (6 bases). The germline gives CDR1 SGHRS, CDR2 YFSETQ. The germline V and J ends were trimmed by 0 bases and 6 bases, with 6 bases remaining between them. The CDR3 spans 13 residues. CDR3 loop: CASSLGTDEKLFF. The CDR3 bases are TGCGCCAGCAGCTTGGGGACAGATGAAAAACTGTTTTTT.

The CDR3 coding sequence is TGTGCCAGCAGTTACTCGGGACAGGGTTCGCAGTATTTT. Translation gives CASSYSGQGSQYF. This chain uses TRBV6-5 with TRBJ2-3, with 9 bases that match TRBD1. CDR1 is MNHEY, CDR2 SVGAGI, per germline. The CDR3 has 13 amino acids. Losses at the gene ends were 0 bases for V and 10 bases for J; bases not matched to a gene: 2.

V gene TRBV3-1 combines with J gene TRBJ1-3; D is unclear. The CDR3 contains 15 residues. The germline V and J ends were trimmed by 6 bases and 0 bases, with 12 bases remaining between them. Germline V gene data show CDR1 as LGHDT and CDR2 as YNNKEL (reference sequence). The CDR3 coding sequence is TGTGCCAGCAGTGGCTGGGTCATCTCTGGAAACACCATATATTTT. Its translation is CASSGWVISGNTIYF.

This clonotype was observed at least ten times. The gene calls are TRBV6-2 or TRBV6-3 and TRBJ2-1, with 7 bases lining up with TRBD1. The CDR3 is made up of 16 amino acids. The J segment lost 9 bases and the V segment lost 2 bases, leaving 13 bases of the junction unmatched. Germline V CDR1 and CDR2: MNHEY, SVGEGT. In nucleotides, the CDR3 is TGTGCCAGCAGTTACCTTGGACCAGGGGGAATAGGTGAGCAGTTCTTC. Protein product: CASSYLGPGGIGEQFF.

In this sample, this clonotype turned up a few times. V and J are TRBV30 and TRBJ1-2, with unresolved D. This CDR3 contains 15 residues. CDR1 GTSNPN and CDR2 SVGIG come from the germline V gene (reference sequence). The ends were cut back, 3 bases at V and 2 bases at J, with 16 bases in the middle. The CDR3 spells CAWSRPSLENYGYTF. DNA for the CDR3: TGTGCCTGGAGCCGCCCCTCCCTAGAAAACTATGGCTACACCTTC.

This clonotype was seen at least ten times. The chain combines TRBV11-3 with TRBJ2-4, with D hard to call. This CDR3 region has 14 residues. CDR1 is SGHNT, CDR2 YENEEA, per germline. V was cut by 5 bases and J by 1 base, with 9 bases left in between. CDR3 sequence reads: CASSPTAAKNIQYF. CDR3 DNA sequence: TGTGCCAGCAGCCCCACTGCGGCCAAAAACATTCAGTACTTC. Full variable domain (rest looked up from reference TRBV11-3 and TRBJ2-4): EAGVVQSPRYKIIEKKQPVAFWCNPISGHNTLYWYLQNLGQGPELLIRYENEEAVDDSQLPKDRFSAERLKGVDSTLKIQPAELGDSAVYLCASSPTAAKNIQYFGAGTRLSVL.

The gene calls are TRBV19 and TRBJ2-1; possible D gene TRBD2, 6 bases. V gave up 6 bases and J gave up 14 bases, with 17 bases separating them. This CDR3 has 12 amino acids. The germline V gene encodes CDR1 LNHDA and CDR2 SQIVND (reference sequence). The CDR3 nucleotides read TGTGCCAGTAGCCTGGCGCGGGATAATAAGTTCTTC. Translation gives CASSLARDNKFF.

This clonotype was counted between two and nine times. The chain recombines TRBV5-5 with TRBJ1-5, with D uncertain. The V gene's germline CDR1 is SGHKS and CDR2 YYEKEE (reference sequence). Trimming removed 4 bases from V and 2 bases from J, with 10 bases in between. This CDR3 is 14 amino acids long. The CDR3 spells CASSPRYGNQPQHF. The CDR3 DNA sequence: TGTGCCAGCAGCCCCCGTTACGGCAATCAGCCCCAGCATTTT.

V usage is TRBV10-3 and J usage is TRBJ1-6; 8 nucleotides match TRBD1. V gave up 4 bases and J gave up 7 bases; unmatched junction bases: 6. This CDR3 spans 15 amino acids. Germline V gene lookup returns CDR1 ENHRY and CDR2 SYGVKD. The CDR3 region has the DNA TGTGCCATCAGTGTGTCTAGGACAGGGAATTCACCCCTCCACTTT. Residues: CAISVSRTGNSPLHF.

In its sample, this clonotype was seen many times. This chain connects TRBV2 to TRBJ1-1; D is unclear. This CDR3 is 12 amino acids long. Germline lookup yields CDR1 SNHLY and CDR2 FYNNEI. Trimming left V 4 bases short and J 2 bases short, with 5 bases between. The CDR3 DNA is TGTGCCAGCAGTGTAGGAAACACTGAAGCTTTCTTT. Amino acid sequence: CASSVGNTEAFF.

This clonotype was seen only a few times. A much larger clone differs by one base, so this may be a read error. The rearrangement uses TRBV6-1 and TRBJ2-1; 10 bases are shared with TRBD2. This CDR3 is built from 15 residues. The J segment lost 7 bases and the V segment lost 4 bases, leaving 7 bases of the junction unmatched. The germline V gene encodes CDR1 MNHNS and CDR2 SASEGT. This CDR3 reads CASSGTASGRNEQFF. CDR3 sequence (DNA): TGTGCCAGCAGTGGAACGGCTAGCGGGAGAAATGAGCAGTTCTTC.

As concerns this clonotype: Sequence at one end of the junction differs from germline and may be a read error. V usage is TRBV10-1 and J usage is TRBJ2-2; tentative D call: TRBD2 (5 bases). CDR1 is WNHNN and CDR2 is SYGVQD in the germline V gene (reference sequence). This CDR3 has 15 residues. The CDR3 here is CASSEWGPNTGEPFF. Here the CDR3 DNA reads TGCGCCAGCAGTGAGTGGGGTCCGAACACCGGGGAGCCGTTTTTT.

This clonotype came up many times. The chain couples TRBV30 to TRBJ1-1; D unclear. The CDR3 extends over 12 amino acids. Germline CDR1 is GTSNPN and CDR2 is SVGIG (reference sequence). Trimming removed 3 bases at V and 10 bases at J, with 15 bases between. In nucleotides, the CDR3 is TGTGCCTGGAGCCTAACCCTTGGAACAGCTTTCTTT. Protein sequence: CAWSLTLGTAFF.

This clonotype has more than one count but fewer than ten. Since a much larger clone is just one base distant, this may be a read error. The rearrangement joins TRBV12-3 or TRBV12-4 to TRBJ2-1, with D possibly TRBD1 on 5 matching bases. The J call is uncertain, as TRBJ2-7 better fits the DNA end. The CDR3 loop spans 14 amino acids. The CDR3 sequence: CASSLALGHNEQYF. CDR3 nucleotides: TGTGCCAGCAGTTTAGCGCTGGGGCACAATGAGCAGTACTTC.

V usage is TRBV6-1 and J usage is TRBJ2-2; possibly TRBD2 for D (7 bases). Trimming shortened V by 10 bases and J by 4 bases, and 22 bases separated the two germline ends. The CDR3 contains 16 residues. CDR1 is MNHNS, CDR2 SASEGT, per germline. The CDR3, as DNA: TGTGCCACCCCACGAGAAAGGGGGGGTGGCACCGGGGAGCTGTTTTTT. It yields the protein CATPRERGGGTGELFF.

The chain has TRBV7-9 and TRBJ1-1; weak D call: TRBD1 (6 bases). This CDR3 comprises 12 residues. The germline V gene has CDR1 SEHNR and CDR2 FQNEAQ (reference sequence). Trimming took off 4 bases at V and 7 bases at J, with 10 bases between the two ends. CDR3 sequence: CASSSGQREAFF. DNA for the CDR3: TGTGCCAGCAGCTCTGGACAGCGTGAAGCTTTCTTT.